This T cell receptor (beta chain) was retrieved from a study of metastatic and nonmetastatic thyroid tumors. Looking at the study overall: Comparison of repertoires was carried out across blood and tumor or nodule tissue from malignant and benign thyroid patients.

All patients were treatment-naive before thyroid surgery. TCRdb re-clonotyped the PCR reads through MiXCR. This sample has roughly 98,000 clones, with 14% to 15% found just once. In its sample, this clone was seen many times. The sequenced sample was blood. The sequence derives from a female donor with papillary thyroid cancer or a benign thyroid nodule (not recorded which). Some clones in this sample may be carry-over from other donors' samples.

CDR3 DNA sequence: TGTGCCAGTAGAGCAGGTATCACTGAAGCTTTCTTT. Protein: CASRAGITEAFF. V gene TRBV19 combines with J gene TRBJ1-1, with D uncertain. The CDR3 extends over 12 amino acids. V shed 6 bases and J shed 4 bases, with 9 bases lying between them. Germline V lookup: CDR1 LNHDA, CDR2 SQIVND (reference sequence).